This T cell receptor beta chain was identified during a study of T cell responses to AZD1222 COVID-19 vaccine. Method: immunoSEQ multiplex PCR; TCRdb's copy keeps in-frame clones and lacks some. The table has about 140,000 clones, approximately 90% seen once; the top ten hold approximately 3.7%. Losses at the gene ends were 2 bases for V and 6 bases for J; bases not matched to a gene: 8. The germline V gene has CDR1 SGHTA and CDR2 FQGTGA. The CDR3 has 17 residues. Study findings and constraints: Seropositivity was recorded at baseline in only six AZD1222 recipients.

A word on this clone: Its antigen is unidentified.

The sample here was peripheral blood, taken 28 days after the second AZD1222 dose. This TCR came from an adult who received the AZD1222 COVID-19 vaccine. The chain carries TRBV7-3 and TRBJ2-3; 13 nucleotides line up with TRBD2. CDR3 sequence: CASSLVRLAGGGDTQYF. In DNA form, the CDR3 reads TGTGCCAGCAGCTTAGTCCGACTAGCGGGAGGTGGGGATACGCAGTATTTT.